This T cell receptor (beta chain) derives from a study of identical twins. Germline V gene sequence: CDR1 ENHRY, CDR2 SYGVKD. V was pared by 2 bases and J by 0 bases, with 10 bases between. The CDR3 has 15 residues. Points from the study as a whole: Zero-insertion results could be subject to partial confounding by invariant MAIT and iNKT cells. Within twin pairs, the out-of-frame alpha sequences they shared showed excess low generation probability. Twins' surplus sharing was weaker for beta out-of-frame sequences.

This clonotype has more than one count but fewer than ten. The antigen is not known. A universal primer site came from template switching; cDNA carried unique molecular identifiers. TCRdb passed the 5' RACE reads through MiXCR, listing each CDR3 protein once. The sample holds hundreds of thousands of distinct CDR3 sequences; 7.1% are singletons and the top ten take 1.6%. The same sample was also studied in work on yellow fever vaccine responses in identical twins.

This chain joins TRBV10-3 and TRBJ2-5; D is uncertain. The TCR comes from a young woman in good health. The sample was PBMCs. CDR3 nucleotide sequence: TGTGCCATCAGTGAGCACACCTCGTACCAAGAGACCCAGTACTTC. This encodes CAISEHTSYQETQYF.